This T cell receptor beta chain was sequenced for a study of T cells in Graves' hyperthyroidism and ophthalmopathy. Germline CDR1 reads SNHLY; CDR2 reads FYNNEI. Trimming took 0 bases from V and 4 from J, leaving 16 bases between them. The CDR3 contains 16 residues. Amplification of TCR beta CDR3 regions used RNA as the template. HTBI primers were used for first-round RT-PCR of the TCR CDR3. TCRdb passed the multiplex PCR reads through MiXCR, listing each CDR3 protein once. The sample records 550,000 to 700,000 distinct CDR3 sequences, more than 45% being singletons. V is TRBV2 and J is TRBJ2-7, with a tentative D call TRBD2 (6 bases). This TCR was recovered from an adult woman with Graves' disease, either hyperthyroidism or ophthalmopathy (not recorded which). The material sequenced was peripheral blood or thyroid tissue (not recorded which). The CDR3 coding sequence is TGTGCCAGCAGTGAAGCACCTAGCGAGAGGGCGTACGAGCAGTACTTC. It specifies CASSEAPSERAYEQYF.